This TCR beta chain is from a study of blood T cell repertoires in COVID-19. Study-level information: Italy, Spain and the United States were the sources of the convalescent and acute COVID-19 samples. T cells, B-cell-depleted T cells, or PBMCs provided the cDNA or gDNA that served as material.

The V gene's germline CDR1 is SGHTA and CDR2 FQGTGA. The CDR3 loop spans 12 amino acids. The V end was cut by 5 bases, the J end by 10 bases, with 12 bases between. Per the original data handling: Nucleated cell number was recorded as an estimate derived from reference gene primer amplification. TCRdb keeps only in-frame clones here, not all; method: immunoSEQ multiplex PCR. V, J and clone size were drawn from that table, and D and trimming were deduced from the DNA. This table holds about 170,000 clones, roughly 86% found once. This chain connects TRBV7-3 to TRBJ2-1; TRBD1 might be the D (5 bases). Specimen: peripheral blood. This receptor was identified in an older man with acute or convalescent COVID-19. CDR3 sequence: CASSRGLGEQFF. DNA of the CDR3: TGTGCCAGCAGCAGGGGCCTGGGGGAGCAGTTCTTC. Using reference TRBV7-3 and TRBJ2-1 for the parts outside the CDR3, the full variable domain is GAGVSQTPSNKVTEKGKYVELRCDPISGHTALYWYRQSLGQGPEFLIYFQGTGAADDSGLPNDRFFAVRPEGSVSTLKIQRTERGDSAVYLCASSRGLGEQFFGPGTRLTVL.